In this sample, the clone carrying this TCR beta chain turned up once. The table came from immunoSEQ multiplex PCR; TCRdb's copy has only in-frame clones and leaves some out. There are about 190,000 clones in the sample; 78% occur only once, and 2.5% to 3% lies in the top ten. These data are taken from a study of blood T cell repertoires in COVID-19. V was shortened by 6 bases and J by 1 base, with 16 bases between the two germline ends. The CDR3 is 15 amino acids. Germline-derived CDR1 and CDR2 are MDHEN and SYDVKM. The TCR originated in a woman of 80 years or more with active or convalescent COVID-19. V and J are TRBV28 and TRBJ2-7, with D uncertain. Sequencing used peripheral blood. In DNA form, the CDR3 reads TGTGCCAGCAGCCCCTCCCAGGTCTGGTCCTACGAGCAGTACTTC. Translation gives CASSPSQVWSYEQYF.